This T cell receptor beta chain is from a study of T-cell memory formation after mild COVID-19. Study in general: TCR clusters largely stayed donor specific.

Study-wide results and limits: Clones that contracted from day 15 to 85 had balanced CD4/CD8; later expanders were CD4+ biased.

This clonotype has a count of ten or more. The antigen remains undetermined. Constant-segment primers were used for 5'RACE, and the resulting TCR alpha and TCR beta cDNA libraries carried sample barcodes and UMIs. TCRdb reprocessed the 5' RACE reads with MiXCR, giving one entry per CDR3 protein. The sample holds some 210,000 distinct CDR3 sequences, approximately 20% seen once. The CDR3 contains 13 residues. Germline CDR1 reads SGHNT; CDR2 reads YYREEE (reference sequence). Trimming removed 2 bases from V and 4 bases from J, with 7 bases in between. V and J are TRBV5-4 and TRBJ1-5; D is uncertain. The specimen was PBMCs or a T cell subset sorted from them (not recorded which). This clonotype originated in an adult woman who had mild COVID-19 (a few samples of this study predate the infection). Cell type and time point are not known. The CDR3 DNA is TGTGCCAGCAGCTTAACACCTAATCAGCCCCAGCATTTT. It translates to CASSLTPNQPQHF.